This T cell receptor (beta chain) was captured by sequencing in a study of blood T cell repertoires in COVID-19. Study details: Sites in the United States, Italy and Spain provided acute and convalescent COVID-19 samples. PBMCs, B-cell-depleted T cells, or T cells were the source of the cDNA or gDNA that made up the material.

Authors' analysis steps: Estimated nucleated cell counts came from reference gene primer amplification. Only in-frame clones appear in the TCRdb table, and some are missing; sequencing was by immunoSEQ multiplex PCR. The V and J calls and clone size come from that table; D and trimming were worked out from the DNA. The sample lists roughly 250,000 clones, approximately 80% seen once, with around 7.8% in the top ten. Germline values: CDR1 MNHEY, CDR2 SVGEGT. This CDR3 spans 16 amino acids. Trimming took 6 bases from V and 0 from J; bases not matched to a gene: 5. Source material: peripheral blood. This sequence joins TRBV6-2 or TRBV6-3 and TRBJ2-1; 10 bases map to TRBD2. This TCR derives from a human donor in a cohort sampled during active COVID-19. The CDR3 region is CASSLAGGSSYNEQFF. The CDR3 coding sequence is TGTGCCAGCAGCTTAGCGGGAGGAAGCTCCTACAATGAGCAGTTCTTC.